Each of the 18 T cell receptor beta chains below was sequenced from the same sample in a study of neoadjuvant anti-PD-1 for oral cavity cancer (dated by TCRdb to the early 2020s). According to the study, the label for this sample's time point signals: after neoadjuvant nivolumab, at surgical resection. The library was obtained by the immunoSEQ multiplex PCR assay. TCRdb mirrors the immuneACCESS table, restricted to in-frame sequences. Some clones are absent from its copies; in checked studies, under half trace to an unresolved V gene, and the reason for the others is unknown. The sample table lists roughly 7,500 clones, approximately 71% of them with a count of one. Roughly 3% of the sample comes from the top ten. The material was PBMCs, obtained after nivolumab (anti-PD-1) treatment. These receptor sequences come from a person aged 35-80 years with oral cavity squamous cell carcinoma.

The genes are TRBV6-1 and TRBJ2-7, with D possibly called TRBD1 or TRBD2 (5 bases each). V dropped 8 bases and J dropped 2 bases, with 16 bases sitting between them. Per germline, CDR1 MNHNS and CDR2 SASEGT. There are 14 residues in the CDR3. CDR3 region: CASLRDVVTYEQYF. The CDR3 nucleotides are TGTGCCAGCCTCCGGGACGTCGTGACCTACGAGCAGTACTTC.

The chain is built from TRBV16 and TRBJ1-1, with 8 bases identical to TRBD1. Germline trimming cut 3 bases from V and 1 base from J; bases unmatched to any gene: 7. This CDR3 is 16 amino acids long. Germline CDR1 is KGHSY and CDR2 is FQNENV. This CDR3 is CASSHHGQGGNTEAFF. In DNA, the CDR3 is TGTGCCAGCAGCCACCACGGACAGGGAGGGAACACTGAAGCTTTCTTT.

CDR3 DNA sequence: TGTGCCAGCAGCGTAGAGGCAGGGGGCTCCTACGAGCAGTACTTC. This sequence encodes CASSVEAGGSYEQYF. This chain links TRBV9 with TRBJ2-7, with 7 positions matching TRBD1. In germline, CDR1 is SGDLS, CDR2 YYNGEE. V lost 0 bases and J lost 0; bases outside the gene matches: 3. This CDR3 has 15 residues.

The chain links TRBV6-6 to TRBJ2-7, with a tentative D call TRBD2 (5 bases). Germline CDR1 and CDR2: MNHNY and SVGAGI (reference sequence). This CDR3 has 15 amino acids. V gave up 6 bases and J gave up 0 bases, with 15 bases separating them. In nucleotides, the CDR3 is TGTGCCAGCAGCCCCCTAGCAGAGGGCTCCTACGAGCAGTACTTC. This gives the protein CASSPLAEGSYEQYF.

The chain joins TRBV9 to TRBJ2-5; 8 bases fit TRBD2. CDR3 length: 18 amino acids. With 0 bases clipped from V and 5 bases from J, the junction kept 15 bases outside the gene matches. Germline CDR1 reads SGDLS; CDR2 reads YYNGEE. The DNA of the CDR3 is TGTGCCAGCAGCGTAGAGGTTGCGGGGGGCCCCTCAAGGGAGACCCAGTACTTC. It translates to CASSVEVAGGPSRETQYF.

This CDR3 reads CASSLKGGWYGYTF. In DNA, the CDR3 is TGTGCCAGCAGCTTAAAAGGGGGCTGGTATGGCTACACCTTC. J is TRBJ1-2 and V is TRBV5-6; 7 bases line up with TRBD1. CDR1 and CDR2 (germline): SGHDT, YYEEEE. The ends lost 2 bases at V and 5 bases at J; junction bases unmatched: 6. This CDR3 has 14 residues.

This clone was counted only a few times. The chain carries TRBV7-3 and TRBJ2-5; 8 nucleotides agree with TRBD1. V was pared by 2 bases and J by 5 bases, with 1 base of the junction left unmatched. CDR1 and CDR2 from the germline V gene are SGHTA and FQGTGA. The CDR3 has 13 residues. This chain's CDR3 is CASSLGQGETQYF. Written as DNA, the CDR3 is TGTGCCAGCAGCTTAGGACAGGGCGAGACCCAGTACTTC. Supplemented by reference TRBV7-3 and TRBJ2-5, the full variable domain reads GAGVSQTPSNKVTEKGKYVELRCDPISGHTALYWYRQSLGQGPEFLIYFQGTGAADDSGLPNDRFFAVRPEGSVSTLKIQRTERGDSAVYLCASSLGQGETQYFGPGTRLLVL.

The genes are TRBV6-5 and TRBJ2-2; D is perhaps TRBD2 (5 bases). Germline V CDR1 and CDR2: MNHEY, SVGAGI. The V and J ends lost 5 bases and 4 bases respectively, with 14 bases between them. This CDR3 has 15 amino acids. The CDR3 loop reads CASSPGLARTGELFF. CDR3 coding DNA: TGTGCCAGCAGTCCGGGCCTAGCTCGCACCGGGGAGCTGTTTTTT.

This clone was seen a few times. V gene TRBV29-1 combines with J gene TRBJ2-2, with TRBD1 matching 8 bases. Germline loops: CDR1 SQVTM, CDR2 ANQGSEA. After removal of 6 bases from V and 6 bases from J, the junction contained 6 bases not matched to a gene. The CDR3 is made up of 13 amino acids. CDR3 loop: CSVRLQGAGELFF. The CDR3 DNA is TGCAGCGTCCGATTACAGGGGGCCGGGGAGCTGTTTTTT.

The table lists this clone with a few counts. This sequence joins TRBV20-1 and TRBJ1-3; D not certain. Germline V gene lookup returns CDR1 DFQATT and CDR2 SNEGSKA (reference sequence). V lost 1 base and J 5 bases, leaving 3 bases between the germline ends. The CDR3 contains 11 residues. In DNA, the CDR3 is TGCAGTGCTAGAGTCCGAAACACCATATATTTT. Amino acid sequence: CSARVRNTIYF.

The chain recombines TRBV7-2 with TRBJ2-7, with 10 bases matching TRBD2. There are 15 residues in the CDR3. Unmatched junction bases numbered 6, after V lost 3 bases and J lost 4 bases. Germline V CDR1 and CDR2: SGHTA, FQGNSA. The CDR3 here is CASSFTSGVTYEQYF. DNA for the CDR3: TGTGCCAGCAGCTTCACTAGCGGGGTAACATACGAGCAGTACTTC.

The rearrangement links TRBV5-6 to TRBJ2-7; 10 bases line up with TRBD1. Germline loops: CDR1 SGHDT, CDR2 YYEEEE. The CDR3 length is 16 residues. V shed 0 bases and J 3 bases; nucleotides not matched to a gene: 6. CDR3 bases: TGTGCCAGCAGCTTGGCGAGGACAGGGGGTGTCTACGAGCAGTACTTC. As protein: CASSLARTGGVYEQYF.

This sequence joins TRBV19 and TRBJ1-5, with D maybe TRBD1 (5 bases). Germline CDR1 is LNHDA and CDR2 is SQIVND (reference sequence). The CDR3 has 13 residues. Trimming removed 7 bases from V and 4 bases from J, with 11 bases in between. The CDR3 spells CASTYGGNQPQHF. The CDR3 DNA reads as TGTGCCAGTACCTATGGGGGAAATCAGCCCCAGCATTTT.

The chain joins TRBV7-9 to TRBJ1-5, with no clear D. V shed 3 bases and J shed 2 bases, with 5 bases lying between them. Germline values: CDR1 SEHNR, CDR2 FQNEAQ (reference sequence). The CDR3 is 13 residues long. The DNA for the CDR3 is TGTGCCAGCAGCTTTGAGGGCAATCAGCCCCAGCATTTT. This gives the protein CASSFEGNQPQHF. Full variable domain (missing parts from reference TRBV7-9 and TRBJ1-5): DTGVSQNPRHKITKRGQNVTFRCDPISEHNRLYWYRQTLGQGPEFLTYFQNEAQLEKSRLLSDRFSAERPKGSFSTLEIQRTEQGDSAMYLCASSFEGNQPQHFGDGTRLSIL.

The J gene is TRBJ1-2, the V gene TRBV2; the D is unclear. Per the germline V gene, CDR1 is SNHLY and CDR2 is FYNNEI. V lost 4 bases, J lost 8 bases, and 14 bases lay in between. The CDR3 runs to 13 residues. CDR3 nucleotides: TGTGCCAGCAGTGTCGGCCTGCTTGGAGGCTACACCTTC. Its protein is CASSVGLLGGYTF.

The chain combines TRBV6-1 with TRBJ2-1; TRBD2 aligns across 7 bases. The CDR3 sequence is 13 residues long. The J segment lost 10 bases and the V segment lost 6 bases, leaving 9 bases of the junction unmatched. The germline CDR1 and CDR2 sequences are MNHNS and SASEGT. CDR3 region: CASSTRDYLEQFF. CDR3 nucleotides: TGTGCCAGCAGCACAAGGGACTATCTAGAGCAGTTCTTC.

V usage is TRBV5-1 and J usage is TRBJ2-5, with 9 nucleotides matching TRBD1. CDR1 SGHRS and CDR2 YFSETQ come from the germline V gene. The V segment lost 4 bases and the J segment 5 bases; nucleotides outside the gene matches: 12. The CDR3 extends over 16 amino acids. The DNA of the CDR3 is TGCGCCAGCAGCCCCCGGGGAGGGACAGGGCCGGAGACCCAGTACTTC. This encodes CASSPRGGTGPETQYF.

The chain employs TRBV10-3 and TRBJ2-6, with unresolved D. The V end was cut by 3 bases, the J end by 0 bases, with 9 bases between. This CDR3 comprises 16 residues. Germline V lookup: CDR1 ENHRY, CDR2 SYGVKD. This CDR3 reads CAISEYRDSGANVLTF. The CDR3 region has the DNA TGTGCCATCAGTGAATACAGAGACTCTGGGGCCAACGTCCTGACTTTC.